The next 12 T cell receptor beta chains were all read from a single sample in a study of T cell responses to AZD1222 COVID-19 vaccine. Clones were read by immunoSEQ multiplex PCR, and TCRdb kept only the in-frame ones, dropping some. The repertoire includes under 150,000 clones, around nine tenths of them detected once, and 11% sits in the top ten. The source was peripheral blood, collected on day 0 of MenACWY control vaccination. All receptors come from an adult in good health.

V and J are TRBV3-1 (or the pseudogene TRBV3-2) and TRBJ1-4; D gene ambiguous. V lost 3 bases to trimming and J lost 3 bases, with 5 bases between them. The germline gives CDR1 LGHDT, CDR2 YNNKEL (reference sequence). This CDR3 region has 13 residues. The CDR3 sequence is CASSQGSNEKLFF. The CDR3 DNA reads as TGTGCCAGCAGCCAGGGGTCTAATGAAAAACTGTTTTTT.

V gene TRBV9 combines with J gene TRBJ1-1; no reliable D call. The CDR3 is 16 amino acids. Per the germline V gene, CDR1 is SGDLS and CDR2 is YYNGEE. Trimming pared 0 bases from V and 2 bases from J, leaving 14 bases between. In DNA, the CDR3 is TGTGCCAGCAGCGTAGGGTCCATGGGCTATAACACTGAAGCTTTCTTT. It codes for CASSVGSMGYNTEAFF.

The V gene is TRBV19, the J gene TRBJ2-1; 9 bases map to TRBD2. Unmatched junction bases numbered 6, after V lost 3 bases and J lost 9 bases. The germline V gene encodes CDR1 LNHDA and CDR2 SQIVND (reference sequence). CDR3 size: 14 residues. In DNA, the CDR3 is TGTGCCAGTAGTATTCTGGGCGGGAGGGGTGAGCAGTTCTTC. Its protein product is CASSILGGRGEQFF.

J is TRBJ1-1 and V is TRBV29-1, with a weak D call TRBD1 (5 bases). Trimming took 7 bases from V and 5 from J, leaving 23 bases between them. The V gene's germline CDR1 is SQVTM and CDR2 ANQGSEA. This CDR3 region has 15 residues. The CDR3 DNA sequence: TGCAGCGGAGGGGAGAGAGGAGCTCTGAGGACTGAAGCTTTCTTT. Amino acid sequence: CSGGERGALRTEAFF. The whole variable domain, remainder taken from reference TRBV29-1 and TRBJ1-1, is SAVISQKPSRDICQRGTSLTIQCQVDSQVTMMFWYRQQPGQSLTLIATANQGSEATYESGFVIDKFPISRPNLTFSTLTVSNMSPEDSSIYLCSGGERGALRTEAFFGQGTRLTVV.

J is TRBJ2-7 and V is TRBV7-3; D may be TRBD2 (6 bases). The ends were cut back, 2 bases at V and 2 bases at J, with 13 bases in the middle. The CDR3 is 15 residues long. Germline V gene sequence: CDR1 SGHTA, CDR2 FQGTGA. CDR3: CASSLGGKSPYEQYF. Here the CDR3 DNA reads TGTGCCAGCAGCTTAGGGGGGAAATCCCCCTACGAGCAGTACTTC.

V usage is TRBV19 and J usage is TRBJ2-1; 10 bases agree with TRBD2. Per the germline V gene, CDR1 is LNHDA and CDR2 is SQIVND (reference sequence). This CDR3 is 16 amino acids long. The V segment lost 6 bases and the J segment 0 bases; nucleotides outside the gene matches: 5. CDR3 DNA: TGTGCCAGTAGAAGGGGACTAGCGAGCTCCTACAATGAGCAGTTCTTC. Translating it yields CASRRGLASSYNEQFF.

This clone was observed a single time. The V gene is TRBV7-9, the J gene TRBJ2-2; 14 bases match TRBD2. Losses at the gene ends were 5 bases for V and 5 bases for J; bases not matched to a gene: 4. In germline, CDR1 is SEHNR, CDR2 FQNEAQ (reference sequence). The CDR3 is 16 amino acids. The CDR3 sequence: CASSRGLAGGTGELFF. The CDR3, as DNA: TGTGCCAGCAGCCGAGGACTAGCGGGAGGAACCGGGGAGCTGTTTTTT.

The rearrangement links TRBV11-1 to TRBJ2-7, with 9 bases aligning to TRBD2. The CDR3 is 14 amino acids. Trimming removed 5 bases from V and 2 bases from J; junction bases left unmatched: 4. Germline-derived CDR1 and CDR2 are SGHAT and FQDESV (reference sequence). CDR3: CASSPGLATYEQYF. The CDR3 DNA reads as TGTGCCAGCAGCCCGGGACTAGCTACCTACGAGCAGTACTTC. The full variable domain, with the rest looked up from reference TRBV11-1 and TRBJ2-7, is EAEVAQSPRYKITEKSQAVAFWCDPISGHATLYWYRQILGQGPELLVQFQDESVVDDSQLPKDRFSAERLKGVDSTLKIQPAELGDSAMYLCASSPGLATYEQYFGPGTRLTVT.

This sequence joins TRBV19 and TRBJ2-2; D remains ambiguous. CDR1 and CDR2 from the germline V gene are LNHDA and SQIVND (reference sequence). The CDR3 has 11 residues. V was clipped by 5 bases and J by 6 bases, with 4 bases between them. CDR3 in DNA: TGTGCCAGTAGTCTGGCCGGGGAGCTGTTTTTT. Translated, it gives CASSLAGELFF. The complete variable domain, with remaining parts taken from reference TRBV19 and TRBJ2-2, reads DGGITQSPKYLFRKEGQNVTLSCEQNLNHDAMYWYRQDPGQGLRLIYYSQIVNDFQKGDIAEGYSVSREKKESFPLTVTSAQKNPTAFYLCASSLAGELFFGEGSRLTVL.

The rearrangement links TRBV29-1 to TRBJ2-7, with 7 nucleotides matching TRBD1. Germline CDR1 and CDR2: SQVTM and ANQGSEA. With V trimmed by 7 bases and J by 1 base, 7 bases remained unmatched. The CDR3 totals 13 residues. CDR3 nucleotide sequence: TGCAGCGCTGCGACAGGGACGTCCTACGAGCAGTACTTC. Its protein product is CSAATGTSYEQYF.

The gene calls are TRBV2 and TRBJ2-4; the match to TRBD2 covers 11 bases. The trim removed 9 bases at V and 7 bases at J, leaving 20 bases unmatched. The CDR3 is 18 amino acids. CDR1 is SNHLY, CDR2 FYNNEI, per germline. CDR3 sequence (DNA): TGTGCCAGTCAGCCAACAGGACTAGCGGGTTCTCAGCGGAACATTCAGTACTTC. It encodes CASQPTGLAGSQRNIQYF.

The gene calls are TRBV6-2 or TRBV6-3 and TRBJ2-7; 7 nucleotides line up with TRBD2. The V segment lost 6 bases and the J segment 4 bases; nucleotides outside the gene matches: 15. This CDR3 has 16 amino acids. Germline loops: CDR1 MNHEY, CDR2 SVGEGT. The CDR3 region has the DNA TGTGCCAGCAGCACGAGGACGATGGGAGGGAGGTACGAGCAGTACTTC. Translating gives CASSTRTMGGRYEQYF.